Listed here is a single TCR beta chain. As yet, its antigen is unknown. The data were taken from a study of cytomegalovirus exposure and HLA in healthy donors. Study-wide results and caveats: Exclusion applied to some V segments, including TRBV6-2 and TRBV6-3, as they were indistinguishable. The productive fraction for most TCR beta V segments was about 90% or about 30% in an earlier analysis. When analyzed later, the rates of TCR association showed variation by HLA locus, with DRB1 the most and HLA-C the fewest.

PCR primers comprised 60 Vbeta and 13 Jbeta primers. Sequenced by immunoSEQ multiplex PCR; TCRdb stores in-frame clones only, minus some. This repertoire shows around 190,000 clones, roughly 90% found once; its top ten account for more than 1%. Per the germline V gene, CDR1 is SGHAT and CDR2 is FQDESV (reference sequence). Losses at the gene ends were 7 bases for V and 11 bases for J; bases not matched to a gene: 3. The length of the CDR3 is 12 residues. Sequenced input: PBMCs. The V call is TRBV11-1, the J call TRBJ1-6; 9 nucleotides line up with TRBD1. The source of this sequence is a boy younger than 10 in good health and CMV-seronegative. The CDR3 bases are TGTGCCAGCACCACAGGGGGCCCACCCCTCCACTTT. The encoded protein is CASTTGGPPLHF.